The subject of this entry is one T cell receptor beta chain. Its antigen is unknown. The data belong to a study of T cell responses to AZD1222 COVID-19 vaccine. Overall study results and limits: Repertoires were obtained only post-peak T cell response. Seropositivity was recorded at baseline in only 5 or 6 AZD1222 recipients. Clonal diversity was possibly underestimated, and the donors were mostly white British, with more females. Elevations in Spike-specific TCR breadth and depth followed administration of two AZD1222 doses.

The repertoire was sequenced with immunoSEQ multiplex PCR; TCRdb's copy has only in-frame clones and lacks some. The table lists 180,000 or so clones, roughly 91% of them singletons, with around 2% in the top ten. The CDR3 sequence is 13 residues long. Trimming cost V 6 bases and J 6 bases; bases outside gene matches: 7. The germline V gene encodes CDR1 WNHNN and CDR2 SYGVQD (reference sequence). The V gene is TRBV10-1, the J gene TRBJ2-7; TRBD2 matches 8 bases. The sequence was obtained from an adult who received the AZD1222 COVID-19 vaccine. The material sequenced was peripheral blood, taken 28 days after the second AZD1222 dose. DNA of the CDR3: TGCGCCAGCAGGTCGGGACTAGATGCCGAGCAGTACTTC. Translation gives CASRSGLDAEQYF.